These 17 T cell receptor beta chains came from one sample sequenced in a study of long-term antiretroviral therapy in people with HIV. With survey level as its setting, the immunoSEQ assay was v3.0. TCRdb's copy holds only in-frame clones and misses some; the assay was immunoSEQ multiplex PCR. This table has 23,000 or so clones, approximately 73% appearing once. Specimen: unsorted PBMCs, collected 0.5 years after starting antiretroviral therapy. The receptors were gathered from a woman between 35 and 50 years old with HIV.

This rearrangement joins TRBV9 to TRBJ2-5; 14 bases line up with TRBD2. The CDR3 loop spans 16 amino acids. Germline V CDR1 and CDR2: SGDLS, YYNGEE. J lost 5 bases, V lost 3 bases, and 6 bases had no gene match. CDR3 sequence reads: CASSGGTSGGGETQYF. In DNA, the CDR3 is TGTGCCAGCAGCGGGGGGACTAGCGGGGGAGGGGAGACCCAGTACTTC.

The rearrangement uses TRBV5-6 and TRBJ2-7; D not resolved. Germline CDR1 reads SGHDT; CDR2 reads YYEEEE. CDR3 size: 14 residues. Between the trimmed V and J ends, which lost 0 bases and 0 bases, there was a span of 7 bases. CDR3 coding DNA: TGTGCCAGCAGCTTGGCTTCATCCTCCTACGAGCAGTACTTC. Its translation is CASSLASSSYEQYF.

The genes are TRBV30 and TRBJ2-7, with TRBD2 as a possible D gene (7 bases). This CDR3 comprises 13 residues. Deletions cut 0 bases from V and 6 bases from J, with 12 bases between. Germline V gene data show CDR1 as GTSNPN and CDR2 as SVGIG (reference sequence). The CDR3 DNA sequence: TGTGCCTGGAGTGTAGGGGGGGCCTCCGAGCAGTACTTC. Its translation: CAWSVGGASEQYF.

This clone is labeled as large. The chain is built from TRBV19 and TRBJ2-3, with 8 nucleotides matching TRBD2. The junction had 8 bases not matched to a gene; V was cut back by 3 bases and J by 6 bases. The germline gives CDR1 LNHDA, CDR2 SQIVND (reference sequence). The CDR3 contains 15 residues. The CDR3 loop reads CASSIAGGPWDTQYF. The CDR3 DNA reads TGTGCCAGTAGTATTGCGGGGGGCCCCTGGGATACGCAGTATTTT.

The rearrangement joins TRBV19 to TRBJ1-2; 7 bases match TRBD1. The germline CDR1 and CDR2 sequences are LNHDA and SQIVND (reference sequence). Trimming cost V 5 bases and J 4 bases; bases outside gene matches: 10. The CDR3 is made up of 15 amino acids. The CDR3 DNA follows: TGTGCCAGTAGTCCACCGGGACAGAGAGCCTATGGCTACACCTTC. This translates into CASSPPGQRAYGYTF.

This chain connects TRBV5-1 to TRBJ1-1; D is undetermined. The CDR3 has 14 residues. Germline lookup yields CDR1 SGHRS and CDR2 YFSETQ. The V gene lost 0 bases and the J gene lost 2 bases, with 8 bases spanning the gap. The CDR3 protein is CASSLASGNTEAFF. The DNA for the CDR3 is TGCGCCAGCAGCTTGGCTTCGGGAAACACTGAAGCTTTCTTT.

The rearrangement joins TRBV28 to TRBJ2-5; 8 bases are shared with TRBD2. Germline values: CDR1 MDHEN, CDR2 SYDVKM. The CDR3 contains 15 residues. Trimming took 4 bases from V and 5 from J; bases not matched to a gene: 9. In DNA, the CDR3 is TGTGCCAGCAGTTCCGGGGGGGCGGGCGCGGAGACCCAGTACTTC. It translates to CASSSGGAGAETQYF.

The V gene is TRBV7-8, the J gene TRBJ2-7, with D unresolved. The germline V gene encodes CDR1 SGHVS and CDR2 FQNEAQ. This CDR3 spans 14 amino acids. Trimming took 1 base from V and 4 from J, leaving 11 bases between them. The CDR3 coding sequence is TGTGCCAGCAGCTTAGACGGCGGAAGATACGAGCAGTACTTC. This translates into CASSLDGGRYEQYF.

This chain joins TRBV5-1 and TRBJ1-4; 7 bases align to TRBD1. The germline V gene encodes CDR1 SGHRS and CDR2 YFSETQ. V was pared by 4 bases and J by 3 bases, with 3 bases of the junction left unmatched. The CDR3 loop spans 14 amino acids. CDR3 residues: CASSPGQANEKLFF. The CDR3 bases are TGCGCCAGCAGCCCTGGACAGGCTAATGAAAAACTGTTTTTT. The full variable domain, completed using reference TRBV5-1 and TRBJ1-4, is KAGVTQTPRYLIKTRGQQVTLSCSPISGHRSVSWYQQTPGQGLQFLFEYFSETQRNKGNFPGRFSGRQFSNSRSEMNVSTLELGDSALYLCASSPGQANEKLFFGSGTQLSVL.

The chain combines TRBV28 with TRBJ1-2, with 7 bases lining up with TRBD1. Trimming cost V 6 bases and J 4 bases; bases outside gene matches: 8. Germline CDR1 and CDR2: MDHEN and SYDVKM. The length of the CDR3 is 14 residues. The CDR3 DNA sequence: TGTGCCAGCAGCTTACGGGACAGCTTCTATGGCTACACCTTC. As protein: CASSLRDSFYGYTF.

This clone was seen a few times. CDR3 nucleotide sequence: TGTGCCAGCAGGGCCCCGGGGGCCGGCGAGCAGTACTTC. This gives the protein CASRAPGAGEQYF. The chain employs TRBV6-1 and TRBJ2-7, with D perhaps assigned TRBD1 or TRBD2 (6 bases each). Germline V gene sequence: CDR1 MNHNS, CDR2 SASEGT. The CDR3 is made up of 13 amino acids. With 6 bases removed from V and 6 bases from J, the gap between germline ends came to 15 bases.

V is TRBV27 and J is TRBJ1-1; D is unresolved. The CDR3 has 14 residues. V was clipped by 5 bases and J by 5 bases, with 15 bases between them. CDR1 is MNHEY, CDR2 SMNVEV, per germline (reference sequence). The CDR3 loop reads CASSNGYGETEAFF. CDR3 DNA sequence: TGTGCCAGCAGTAACGGATACGGGGAAACTGAAGCTTTCTTT.

This chain links TRBV6-5 with TRBJ2-1; the match to TRBD1 covers 10 bases. The V segment lost 0 bases and the J segment 7 bases; nucleotides outside the gene matches: 3. CDR1 and CDR2 (germline): MNHEY, SVGAGI. The CDR3 spans 15 residues. CDR3 in DNA: TGTGCCAGCAGTTACTCAGGGACAGGGGTGAATGAGCAGTTCTTC. Its protein is CASSYSGTGVNEQFF.

The chain couples TRBV28 to TRBJ2-3; D not resolved. The V gene's germline CDR1 is MDHEN and CDR2 SYDVKM. The V end was cut by 7 bases, the J end by 2 bases, with 16 bases between. The CDR3 spans 15 residues. The CDR3 nucleotides are TGTGCCAGCACCCCCGGTGGCAGAGACACAGATACGCAGTATTTT. Its protein is CASTPGGRDTDTQYF.

This chain connects TRBV20-1 to TRBJ1-4; D gene ambiguous. Trimming took off 2 bases at V and 8 bases at J, with 6 bases between the two ends. This CDR3 has 11 residues. Germline V CDR1 and CDR2: DFQATT, SNEGSKA (reference sequence). The CDR3 loop is CSARSREKLFF. CDR3 nucleotide sequence: TGCAGTGCTAGAAGCCGGGAAAAACTGTTTTTT.

The genes are TRBV5-6 and TRBJ1-2; perhaps TRBD1 as D (6 bases). Germline V CDR1 and CDR2: SGHDT, YYEEEE. Trimming took 6 bases from V and 4 from J, leaving 16 bases between them. This CDR3 is 14 amino acids long. CDR3 loop: CASNLRQESYGYTF. The DNA for the CDR3 is TGTGCCAGCAACCTACGACAGGAATCCTATGGCTACACCTTC.

The chain joins TRBV28 to TRBJ1-3, with D perhaps matching TRBD1 (6 bases). This CDR3 comprises 15 residues. CDR1 MDHEN and CDR2 SYDVKM come from the germline V gene. The germline V and J ends were trimmed by 6 bases and 0 bases, with 12 bases remaining between them. The CDR3 region has the DNA TGTGCCAGCAGGGGGACAACCTTCTCTGGAAACACCATATATTTT. Translating it yields CASRGTTFSGNTIYF.